The rows below give T cell receptor beta chains drawn from one sample of a study of T cell responses to AZD1222 COVID-19 vaccine. Repertoires were generated with immunoSEQ multiplex PCR, while TCRdb's copy carries only in-frame clones and drops some. This table holds 150,000 to 200,000 clones, 93% found once. This specimen was peripheral blood, taken on day 0 of AZD1222 vaccination. These receptors were obtained from an adult in good health. Each CDR3 is given with its conserved first and last residue. The D gene is left open where the match is weak. Size values are once, few and many counts, or a class for expanded clones, and some rows have none.

CDR3 DNA,CDR3 protein,CDR3 length,V gene,D gene,clone size,J gene
TGTGCCAGCAGTTACGGGCAGGGGCTGAACACTGAAGCTTTCTTT,CASSYGQGLNTEAFF,15,TRBV6-2/TRBV6-3,NA,NA,TRBJ1-1
TGCGCCAGCAGCCCAGATGTCTCCGGGTCTGGAAACACCATATATTTT,CASSPDVSGSGNTIYF,16,TRBV5-1,NA,once,TRBJ1-3
TGTGCCAGCAGTGAAGTATCAGGGGCCCAAAGGGGTAAACTGTTTTTT,CASSEVSGAQRGKLFF,16,TRBV6-1,NA,NA,TRBJ1-4
TGCGCCAGCAGCCAGGGGACACAAAATTCACCCCTCCACTTT,CASSQGTQNSPLHF,14,TRBV5-1,NA,NA,TRBJ1-6
TGTGCCAGCAGAAAAAGGGGTAGCTCCTACAATGAGCAGTTCTTC,CASRKRGSSYNEQFF,15,TRBV7-8,NA,NA,TRBJ2-1
TGTGCCAGCAGAAATGACCCGAACACTGAAGCTTTCTTT,CASRNDPNTEAFF,13,TRBV3-1/TRBV3-2,NA,NA,TRBJ1-1
TGTGCCAGCAGCGAGACAATCGTTGGGGGTCGGCATGGCTACACCTTC,CASSETIVGGRHGYTF,16,TRBV16,NA,once,TRBJ1-2
TGCGCCAGCAGCTCACGGGGTCACGAGACCCAGTACTTC,CASSSRGHETQYF,13,TRBV5-1,NA,NA,TRBJ2-5
TGTGCCAGCAGCCCGATCTTGGGACAGGGAAGAAATGAGCAGTTCTTC,CASSPILGQGRNEQFF,16,TRBV7-9,TRBD1,NA,TRBJ2-1
TGTGCCAGCAGCCCCATGGGGCGGGGGGCTGGAGAGACCCAGTACTTC,CASSPMGRGAGETQYF,16,TRBV7-3,TRBD2,NA,TRBJ2-5
TGTGCCAGCAGCTTGGAAATGACTCACACTGAAGCTTTCTTT,CASSLEMTHTEAFF,14,TRBV5-6,NA,NA,TRBJ1-1
TGTGCCAGCAGTTACTCGAGCGGGGGGGGTTACGAGCAGTACTTC,CASSYSSGGGYEQYF,15,TRBV6-5,TRBD2,NA,TRBJ2-7
TGTGCCAGCAGCGAGGCCCGCTCTGGAAACACCATATATTTT,CASSEARSGNTIYF,14,TRBV5-4,NA,NA,TRBJ1-3